This T cell receptor (beta chain) was sequenced for a study of cytomegalovirus exposure and HLA in healthy donors. Though nominally healthy at sampling, donors likely had unrecorded immune exposures. Study findings and constraints: Sequencing likely caused a cluster of highly shared sequence variants. Some V segments, TRBV6-2 and TRBV6-3 among them, were indistinguishable and were therefore excluded.

Of note for this clone: Its antigen is undetermined.

This CDR3 has 15 residues. V was trimmed by 0 bases and J by 3 bases, leaving 12 bases between them. Germline V gene sequence: CDR1 MGHRA, CDR2 YSYEKL. PCR was performed using 60 Vbeta and 13 Jbeta primers. Measured with immunoSEQ multiplex PCR; TCRdb has only the in-frame clones, and not every one. The table shows roughly 150,000 clones, with approximately 71% occurring only once. Sequenced: PBMCs. The sequence came from a man younger than 35 in good health and CMV-seropositive. This chain uses TRBV4-1 with TRBJ2-7, with D unresolved. This CDR3 is CASSQDFWASYEQYF. CDR3 DNA sequence: TGCGCCAGCAGCCAAGATTTCTGGGCGAGCTACGAGCAGTACTTC.